This T cell receptor (beta chain) was captured by sequencing in a study of blood T cells in healthy people across ages (dated by TCRdb to about 2015). Background for the entire study: In model experiments, roughly one uniquely barcoded TCR beta cDNA molecule per two T cells was captured by template switching. To track age-related changes in TCR beta repertoire diversity, the study relied on deep sequencing normalized with unique cDNA molecular identifiers. Four age groups were formed from the donors: young (average approximately 15 years), middle-aged (approximately 42), aged (approximately 60) and long-lived (more than 75). Donors of different ages were randomly distributed across sequencing lanes to avoid experimental bias. Using the same blood draw, the study looked at two additional independent replicas of 1 million unique cDNA reads for two donors, one aged 18 to 30 and the other aged 80 or older. The paper as a whole reports these results and caveats: The long-lived group showed more naive CD4+ T cells, fewer expanded clones and increased TCR diversity than the aged group, suggesting age selection. Observed TCR beta diversity correlated strongly with the percentage of naive T cells measured by flow cytometry. Donor CMV infection status was unknown, potentially confounding age-related changes in expanded clonotypes. Estimates of total diversity from one million sequenced T cells were regarded as lower bounds and underestimates. Observed TCR beta diversity per million T cells fell roughly linearly with age, and a significant reduction was already apparent by age around 40. Since profiling was done on bulk unsorted PBMCs, naive and antigen-experienced compartments could not be conclusively compared.

With regard to this clonotype: Its specific antigen is unknown. No much larger clone exists at a distance of one base, and base qualities are not known.

The library was prepared using 5' RACE. Reads for this sample came from an Illumina HiSeq 2500. A second PCR of roughly 6 to 11 cycles was run with a J-beta primer mix and a sample-barcoded 5' primer. A template-switch 5' adaptor carrying 12 random nucleotides introduced a unique molecular identifier onto each TCR beta cDNA molecule. Each sample yielded at least 3 million CDR3-containing paired-end reads. First-strand cDNA synthesis was performed from all RNA using the Mint cDNA synthesis kit, with priming by a TRBC-specific oligonucleotide. After uracil-DNA glycosylase treatment, a first 18-cycle PCR used universal primers M1SS and BC2_uni_R on all cDNA. Under the source paper's analysis protocol: Normalization of each sample was performed by random selection of 1 million high-quality reads, each carrying a distinct molecular identifier. Reads with shared molecular identifiers were discarded instead of being binned into consensus sequences. CDR3 identification, clonotype clustering and error correction used MiTCR with a Q25 quality threshold and the strictest error-elimination algorithm. A nonparametric unseen species model with Euler transformation was used to estimate lower-bound total TCR beta diversity. Through fastp at Q25 and MiXCR, TCRdb rebuilt clones from the public reads, retaining in-frame beta chains. One record per CDR3 amino acid sequence lists the most common genes and DNA. The V and J calls were determined by TCRdb, not by the authors. Across this sample there are roughly 860,000 distinct CDR3 sequences, with approximately 67% seen only once. The ten largest clones take up about a quarter of the sample.

Systemically healthy Caucasian individuals from Russia, roughly 40 in total and aged roughly 6 to 100 years, were included as donors. Each donor gave roughly 9 milliliters of peripheral blood, drawn into EDTA-treated Vacutainer tubes. Ficoll-Paque density-gradient centrifugation was used to isolate PBMCs, with at least 7 million per sample. Trizol reagent was used to extract total RNA from the PBMCs, yielding at least 6 micrograms per sample. For every donor, an aliquot of PBMCs went through flow cytometry to measure the percentages of naive CD45RAhigh/CD27high T cells. In the germline V gene (reference sequence), CDR1 corresponds to DFQATT and CDR2 to SNEGSKA. From cysteine to phenylalanine, the CDR3 is 13 amino acids long. Solely the CDR3 DNA is kept, with 39 bases framed from the first base. At the junction V is shortened by 6 bases and J by 2 bases, with 13 bases in between.

The sample comprised blood. The sequence joins TRBV20-1 to TRBJ2-5; the D segment could be TRBD2, given 5 matching bases. This receptor was taken from a man aged 25 to 45 in good health. The DNA sequence follows: TGCAGTGCGCAGGCTAGCTGGCAAGAGACCCAGTACTTC. This sequence encodes CSAQASWQETQYF.